This TCR beta chain was retrieved from a study of naive and memory T cell subsets. The sample holds many counts of this clonotype. Amplification of ligated cDNA took four PCR rounds with SP2 and nested alpha and beta constant primers. TCRdb reanalysed the UMI-ligation and nested PCR reads using MiXCR and keeps one entry per CDR3 protein. Of around 25,000 distinct CDR3 sequences listed, 4.5% to 7% were seen once; the top ten hold over 5%. Per germline, CDR1 MNHNS and CDR2 SASEGT. V lost 2 bases to trimming and J lost 0 bases, with 5 bases between them. The CDR3 spans 15 residues. Regarding treatment: skin biopsy from PPD injection site in Mantoux-positive individual. A UMI-containing oligonucleotide was joined by 3' ligation to the TCR cDNA template. Skin biopsies came from PPD injection sites in Mantoux-positive individuals.

The sequence came from an adult in good health. Source: skin, taken from a tuberculin skin test site. The chain employs TRBV6-1 and TRBJ2-6; D remains ambiguous. The CDR3 loop reads CASSEKSSGANVLTF. The CDR3 DNA reads TGTGCCAGCAGTGAAAAGAGCTCTGGGGCCAACGTCCTGACTTTC.